Sequencing of this TCR beta chain was carried out in a study of blood T cell repertoires in COVID-19 (dated by TCRdb to the early 2020s). Study-wide context: Collaborator samples came from the United States, Italy and Spain and covered acute and convalescent phases of COVID-19. Where available, HLA class I and class II types were obtained from metadata supplied by the sample provider rather than from assay-based typing. Sample metadata almost always included a de-identified subject ID, COVID-19 status, age in years and sex. The dataset comprised deeply sampled blood TCRbeta repertoires from subjects exposed to, actively infected with, or recovered from COVID-19. The samples were drawn from two sources: the first 160 participants of the ongoing ImmuneRACE study, and approximately 1,300 subjects contributed by 6 global collaborators. The prospective study material was composed of cDNA or gDNA derived from T cells, B-cell-depleted T cells, or PBMCs. The repertoires were released in a freely available public database meant as a resource for research on the immune response to SARS-CoV-2.

TCRbeta CDR3 regions were amplified from genomic DNA by means of the immunoSEQ Assay, a bias-controlled multiplex PCR. As for the authors' bioinformatics: The number of nucleated cells in each sample was estimated from the amplification of reference gene primers within the assay. To quantify the absolute abundance of each unique TCRbeta CDR3 rearrangement, sequence reads were collapsed and filtered. For each sample, productive Simpson clonality was calculated as the square root of Simpson's diversity index across productive rearrangements. In its TCRdb copy, this immuneACCESS table keeps in-frame sequences only and misses some clones. Where compared with another copy, unresolved V genes explain less than half of these, and the others have no known cause. The V and J calls and clone size are taken from that table; D and trimming were inferred from the DNA. The sample table contains hundreds of thousands of clones; only one count was recorded for approximately 86% of them. The ten most abundant clones make up over 1% of the sample.

This clone has just one count. Its antigen is unknown. No quality values exist for individual bases; no much larger clone is one base distant. The paper's findings and limits, for the study overall: How much clinical and demographic metadata was included differed by source and by participant, and the metadata was provided uncurated.

The collaborating institutions used their own protocols to collect whole blood in K2EDTA tubes. For TCRbeta analysis, collaborator samples were shipped as frozen whole blood, as isolated PBMCs, or as DNA extracted from either sample type. This TCR was recovered from a man between 65 and 85 years old with acute or convalescent COVID-19. The source material was peripheral blood.

The DNA is as follows: TGTGCCAGCAGCCGGGATTGGGGACAGGGCTACAATGAGCAGTTCTTC. It specifies CASSRDWGQGYNEQFF. The chain is assembled from TRBV7-2 and TRBJ2-1; TRBD1 lines up with 9 middle nucleotides. The CDR3, cysteine through phenylalanine, is 16 amino acids long. The entry retains the CDR3 DNA only, 48 bases that are in frame from base 1. CDR1 is given as SGHTA and CDR2 as FQGNSA, both from the germline V gene. V trim: 5 bases; J trim: 3 bases; unmatched bases: 8.